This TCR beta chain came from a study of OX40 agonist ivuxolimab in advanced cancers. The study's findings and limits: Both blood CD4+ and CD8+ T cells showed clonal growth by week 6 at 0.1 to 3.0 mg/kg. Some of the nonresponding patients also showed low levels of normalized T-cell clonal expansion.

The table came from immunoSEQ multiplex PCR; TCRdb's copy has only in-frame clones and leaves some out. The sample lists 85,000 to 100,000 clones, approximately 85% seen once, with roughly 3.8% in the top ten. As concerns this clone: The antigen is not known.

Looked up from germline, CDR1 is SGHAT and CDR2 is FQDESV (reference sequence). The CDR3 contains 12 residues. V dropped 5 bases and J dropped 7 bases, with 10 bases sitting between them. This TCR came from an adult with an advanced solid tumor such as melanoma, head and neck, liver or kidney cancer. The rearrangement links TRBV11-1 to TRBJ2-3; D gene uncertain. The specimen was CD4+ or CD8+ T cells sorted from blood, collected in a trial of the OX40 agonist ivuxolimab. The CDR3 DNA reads TGTGCCAGCAGCCCCGGCTCGTATACGCAGTATTTT. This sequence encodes CASSPGSYTQYF. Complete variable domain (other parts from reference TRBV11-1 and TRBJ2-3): EAEVAQSPRYKITEKSQAVAFWCDPISGHATLYWYRQILGQGPELLVQFQDESVVDDSQLPKDRFSAERLKGVDSTLKIQPAELGDSAMYLCASSPGSYTQYFGPGTRLTVL.